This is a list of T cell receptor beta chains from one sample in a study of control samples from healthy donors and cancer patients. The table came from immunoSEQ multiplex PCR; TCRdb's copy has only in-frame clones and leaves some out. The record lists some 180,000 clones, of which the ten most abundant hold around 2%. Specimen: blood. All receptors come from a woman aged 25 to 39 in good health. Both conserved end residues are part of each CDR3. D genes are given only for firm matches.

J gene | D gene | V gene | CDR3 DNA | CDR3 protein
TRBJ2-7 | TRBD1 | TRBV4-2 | TGTGCCAGCAGCCAAACCGGGACAGGGGGCTACGAGCAGTACTTC | CASSQTGTGGYEQYF
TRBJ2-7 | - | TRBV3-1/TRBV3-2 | TGTGCCAGCAGCCTCACCGGACAGTCCTACGAGCAGTACTTC | CASSLTGQSYEQYF
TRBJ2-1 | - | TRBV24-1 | TGTGCCGCCAGTGATTTAAGACGGGGTACAGGGTCCCACAATGAGCAGTTCTTC | CAASDLRRGTGSHNEQFF
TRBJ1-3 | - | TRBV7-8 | TGTGCCAGCAGGACACAACTCTCTGGAAACACCATATATTTT | CASRTQLSGNTIYF
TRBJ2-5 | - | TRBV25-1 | TGTGCCAGCAGCAGGGATGTGGGAGAGACCCAGTACTTC | CASSRDVGETQYF
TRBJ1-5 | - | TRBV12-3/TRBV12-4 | TGTGCCAGCAGTTTAAAGGGACAGCCCCAGCATTTT | CASSLKGQPQHF
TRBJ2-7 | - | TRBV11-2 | TGTGCCAGCAGCTTAGATACGTCCTACATGTATGAGCAGTACTTC | CASSLDTSYMYEQYF
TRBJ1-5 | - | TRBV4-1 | TGCGCCAGCAGCCAAGAGGGCCAGGTATTTTCCTCCGTAGGTCACCAGCATTTT | CASSQEGQVFSSVGHQHF
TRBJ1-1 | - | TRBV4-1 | TGCGCCAGCAGCCATGCGGTAGCCAACACTGAAGCTTTCTTT | CASSHAVANTEAFF
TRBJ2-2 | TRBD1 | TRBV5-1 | TGCGCCAGCAGCCCCCTGGACAGGGGGCGCGGGGAGCTGTTTTTT | CASSPLDRGRGELFF
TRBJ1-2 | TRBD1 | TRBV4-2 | TGTGCCAGCAGCGCGGGGACAGTAGAGGCCTATGGCTACACCTTC | CASSAGTVEAYGYTF
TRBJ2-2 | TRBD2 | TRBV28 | TGTGCCAGCAGTTTAGGGGGACTAGCGGGGCGCACCGGGGAGCTGTTTTTT | CASSLGGLAGRTGELFF
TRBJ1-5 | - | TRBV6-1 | TGTGCCAGCAGTGGACTAAGGACTCGGGTGGGGGGTCAGCCCCAGCATTTT | CASSGLRTRVGGQPQHF
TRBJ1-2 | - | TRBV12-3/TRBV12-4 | TGTGCCAGCTTGGGGTCGAGGATGCATGGCTACACCTTC | CASLGSRMHGYTF
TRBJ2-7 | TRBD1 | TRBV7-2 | TGTGCCAGCAGCTCTGGACAGGGGGCCTACGAGCAGTACTTC | CASSSGQGAYEQYF
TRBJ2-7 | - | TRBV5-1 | TGCGCCAGCAGCCGGACCGGGACCTCCTACGAGCAGTACTTC | CASSRTGTSYEQYF
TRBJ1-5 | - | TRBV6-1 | TGTGCCAGCAGTGATTGGAATCAGCCCCAGCATTTT | CASSDWNQPQHF
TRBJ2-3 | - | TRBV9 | TGTGCCAGCAGCCCCACCGGGGGGCTGGTCGCAGATACGCAGTATTTT | CASSPTGGLVADTQYF
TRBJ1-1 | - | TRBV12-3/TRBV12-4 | TGTGTCGACTCCCCAGGGAACACTGAAGCTTTCTTT | CVDSPGNTEAFF
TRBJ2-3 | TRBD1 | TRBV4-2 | TGTGCCAGCAGCCAAGCCGGGACAGGCACAGATACGCAGTATTTT | CASSQAGTGTDTQYF
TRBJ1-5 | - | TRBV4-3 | TGCGCCAGCAGCCAGGGGTTCAATCAGCCCCAGCATTTT | CASSQGFNQPQHF
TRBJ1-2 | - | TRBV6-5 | TGTGCCAGCAGCCAAGATTTAATGGGAAGGGGCTACACCTTC | CASSQDLMGRGYTF
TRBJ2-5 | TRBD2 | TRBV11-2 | TGTGCCAGCAGCGTTCATATTAGCGGGGGCCAAGAGACCCAGTACTTC | CASSVHISGGQETQYF
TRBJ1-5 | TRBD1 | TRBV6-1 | TGTGCCAGCAGTGAACTCAGGGGGAGCAATCAGCCCCAGCATTTT | CASSELRGSNQPQHF
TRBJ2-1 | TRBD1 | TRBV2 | TGTGCCAGCAGACCCCCGACAGGGCTAAACAATGAGCAGTTCTTC | CASRPPTGLNNEQFF
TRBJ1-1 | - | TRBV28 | TGTGCCAGCAGTTTAACCGTACCGGGACATACGGCTTTCTTT | CASSLTVPGHTAFF
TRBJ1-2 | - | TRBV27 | TGTGCCAGCAGTTTATCGGAGACAGCCGACATCTCCTATGGCTACACCTTC | CASSLSETADISYGYTF
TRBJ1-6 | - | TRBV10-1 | TGCGCCAGCAGTGAGAATACTCCGGGGAGCAATAATTCACCCCTCCACTTT | CASSENTPGSNNSPLHF
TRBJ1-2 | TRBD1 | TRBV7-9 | TGTGCCAGCAGTCAAGACAGGGTACCTGGCTACACCTTC | CASSQDRVPGYTF
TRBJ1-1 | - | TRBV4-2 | TGTGCCAGCAGCCAAGTGGCCGAGAACACTGAAGCTTTCTTT | CASSQVAENTEAFF
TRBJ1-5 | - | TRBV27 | TGTGCCAGCAGTTTCCTTAACATCGGCAGCAATCAGCCCCAGCATTTT | CASSFLNIGSNQPQHF
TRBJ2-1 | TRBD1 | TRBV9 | TGTGCCAGCAGCGCCACAGGGGACTACAATGAGCAGTTCTTC | CASSATGDYNEQFF
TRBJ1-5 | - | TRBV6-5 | TGTGCCAGTGTCAAGTATCCGGACAGCAATCAGCCCCAGCATTTT | CASVKYPDSNQPQHF
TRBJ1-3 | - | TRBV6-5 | TGTGCCAGCAGTCTACTTGAGGCCGGAAACACCATATATTTT | CASSLLEAGNTIYF
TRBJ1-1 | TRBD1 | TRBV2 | TGTGCCATCCGGGACAGGATAGTGAACACTGAAGCTTTCTTT | CAIRDRIVNTEAFF
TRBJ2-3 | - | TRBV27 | TGTGCCAGCAGTTTAACCGGTGGCACAGATACGCAGTATTTT | CASSLTGGTDTQYF
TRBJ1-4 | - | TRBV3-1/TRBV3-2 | TGTGCCAGCAGCCAAGATTTGGGATTACGCAATGAAAAACTGTTTTTT | CASSQDLGLRNEKLFF
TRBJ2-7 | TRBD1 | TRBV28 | TGTGCCAGCAGTTTAGTCCCCCTGACAGGGGACAAAGAGTACGAGCAGTACTTC | CASSLVPLTGDKEYEQYF
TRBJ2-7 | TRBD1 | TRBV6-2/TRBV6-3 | TGTGCCAGCAGCTGGCTCCGTACAGGGGCCCACGAGCAGTACTTC | CASSWLRTGAHEQYF
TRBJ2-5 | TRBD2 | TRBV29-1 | TGCAGCGTTGTAGGCGGGGGGGCGCGGGAGACCCAGTACTTC | CSVVGGGARETQYF
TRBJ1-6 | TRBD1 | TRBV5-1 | TGCGCCAGCAGCCCCCGGACAGGGGATTCACCCCTCCACTTT | CASSPRTGDSPLHF
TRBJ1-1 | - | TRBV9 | TGTGCCAGCAGGCCAACTCCTTCAGGGCTAACTGAAGCTTTCTTT | CASRPTPSGLTEAFF
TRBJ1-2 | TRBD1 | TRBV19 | TGTGCCAGTACCCAGGGGGGACATGGCTACACCTTC | CASTQGGHGYTF
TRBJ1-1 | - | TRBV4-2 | TGTGCCAGCAGCGGTCAGCTCAACACTGAAGCTTTCTTT | CASSGQLNTEAFF
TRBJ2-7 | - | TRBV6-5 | TGTGCCAGCGCGTTGGGAGGCTCCTACGAGCAGTACTTC | CASALGGSYEQYF
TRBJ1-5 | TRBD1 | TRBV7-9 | TGTGCCAGCAGCCCGGGACAGGGCAGAAGTCAGCCCCAGCATTTT | CASSPGQGRSQPQHF
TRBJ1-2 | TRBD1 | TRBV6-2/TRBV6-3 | TGTGCCAGCAGTGCGGACAGGGGGAGAGGAGGCTACACCTTC | CASSADRGRGGYTF
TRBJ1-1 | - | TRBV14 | TGTGCCAGCGGTCACAGGGCCACTGAAGCTTTCTTT | CASGHRATEAFF
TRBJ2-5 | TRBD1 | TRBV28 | TGTGCCAGCAGTTATCCAGGGGGCATCGAGACCCAGTACTTC | CASSYPGGIETQYF
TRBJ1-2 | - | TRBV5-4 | TGTGCCAGCAGCTGGGGAGGGGACTATGGCTACACCTTC | CASSWGGDYGYTF
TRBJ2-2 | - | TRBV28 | TGTGCCAGCAGTGCCCCGGGTGGCGCGACCGGGGAGCTGTTTTTT | CASSAPGGATGELFF
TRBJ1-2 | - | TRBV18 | TGTGCCAGCTCAACTGACGAAATCTATGGCTACACCTTC | CASSTDEIYGYTF